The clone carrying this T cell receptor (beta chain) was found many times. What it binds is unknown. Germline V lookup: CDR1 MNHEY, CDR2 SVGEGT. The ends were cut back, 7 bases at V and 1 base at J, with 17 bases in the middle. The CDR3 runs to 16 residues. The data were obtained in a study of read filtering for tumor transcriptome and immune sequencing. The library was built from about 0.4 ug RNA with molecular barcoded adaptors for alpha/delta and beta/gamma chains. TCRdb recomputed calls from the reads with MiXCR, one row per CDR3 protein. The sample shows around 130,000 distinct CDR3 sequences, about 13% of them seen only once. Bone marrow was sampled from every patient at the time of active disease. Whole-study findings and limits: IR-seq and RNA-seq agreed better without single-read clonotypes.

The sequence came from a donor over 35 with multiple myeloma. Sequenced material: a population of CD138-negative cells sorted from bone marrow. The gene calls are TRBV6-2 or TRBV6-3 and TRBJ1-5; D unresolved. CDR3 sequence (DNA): TGTGCCAGCACCTTAGACCGACTCACAAGCAATCAGCCCCAGCATTTT. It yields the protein CASTLDRLTSNQPQHF.